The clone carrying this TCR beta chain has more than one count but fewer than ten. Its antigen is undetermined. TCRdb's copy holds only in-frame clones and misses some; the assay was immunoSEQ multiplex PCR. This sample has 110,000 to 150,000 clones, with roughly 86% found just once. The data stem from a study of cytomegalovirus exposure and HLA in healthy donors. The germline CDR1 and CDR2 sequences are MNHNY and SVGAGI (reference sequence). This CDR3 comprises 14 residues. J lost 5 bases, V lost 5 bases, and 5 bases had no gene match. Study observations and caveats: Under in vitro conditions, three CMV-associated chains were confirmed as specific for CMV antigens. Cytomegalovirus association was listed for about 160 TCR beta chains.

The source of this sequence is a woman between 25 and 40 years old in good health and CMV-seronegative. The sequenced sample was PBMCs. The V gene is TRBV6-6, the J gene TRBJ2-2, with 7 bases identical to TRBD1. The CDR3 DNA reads TGTGCCAGCAGTACCGGGACAGAGACCGGGGAGCTGTTTTTT. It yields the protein CASSTGTETGELFF.